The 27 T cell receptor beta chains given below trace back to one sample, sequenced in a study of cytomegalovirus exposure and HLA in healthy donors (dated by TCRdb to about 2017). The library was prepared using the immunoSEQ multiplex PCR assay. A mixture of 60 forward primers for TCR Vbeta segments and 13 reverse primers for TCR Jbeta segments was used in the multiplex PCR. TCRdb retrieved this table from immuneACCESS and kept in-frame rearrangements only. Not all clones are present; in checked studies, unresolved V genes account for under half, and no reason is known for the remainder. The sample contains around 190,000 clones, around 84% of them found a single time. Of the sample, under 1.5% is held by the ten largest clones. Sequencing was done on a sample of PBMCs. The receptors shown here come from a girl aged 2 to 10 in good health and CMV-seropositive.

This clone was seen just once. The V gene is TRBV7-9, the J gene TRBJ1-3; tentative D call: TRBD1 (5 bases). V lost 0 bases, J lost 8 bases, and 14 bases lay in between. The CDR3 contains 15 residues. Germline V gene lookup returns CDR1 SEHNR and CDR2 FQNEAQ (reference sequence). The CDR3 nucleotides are TGTGCCAGCAGCTTAGCGGTGGGGACTAGGGACACCATATATTTT. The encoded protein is CASSLAVGTRDTIYF. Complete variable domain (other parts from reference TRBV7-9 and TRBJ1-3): DTGVSQNPRHKITKRGQNVTFRCDPISEHNRLYWYRQTLGQGPEFLTYFQNEAQLEKSRLLSDRFSAERPKGSFSTLEIQRTEQGDSAMYLCASSLAVGTRDTIYFGEGSWLTVV.

The CDR3 bases are TGTGCCAGCAGCCTACAGGGTATTGTATCCTACGAGCAGTACTTC. Protein product: CASSLQGIVSYEQYF. The chain joins TRBV6-5 to TRBJ2-5, with D perhaps matching TRBD1 (6 bases). The J call may be mistaken, given a closer DNA end match to TRBJ2-7. This CDR3 spans 15 amino acids. The germline gives CDR1 MNHEY, CDR2 SVGAGI.

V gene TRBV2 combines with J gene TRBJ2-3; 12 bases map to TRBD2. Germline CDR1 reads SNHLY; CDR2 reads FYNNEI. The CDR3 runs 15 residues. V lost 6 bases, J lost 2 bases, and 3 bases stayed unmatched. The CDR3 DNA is TGTGCCAGCAGAGGACTAGCGGGGTCCACAGATACGCAGTATTTT. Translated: CASRGLAGSTDTQYF.

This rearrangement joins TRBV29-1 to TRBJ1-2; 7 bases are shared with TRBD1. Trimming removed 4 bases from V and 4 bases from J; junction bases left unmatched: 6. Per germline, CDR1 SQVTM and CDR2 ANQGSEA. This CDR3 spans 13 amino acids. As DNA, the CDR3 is TGCAGCGTTGTCGCTGGGACAGCCTATGGCTACACCTTC. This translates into CSVVAGTAYGYTF.

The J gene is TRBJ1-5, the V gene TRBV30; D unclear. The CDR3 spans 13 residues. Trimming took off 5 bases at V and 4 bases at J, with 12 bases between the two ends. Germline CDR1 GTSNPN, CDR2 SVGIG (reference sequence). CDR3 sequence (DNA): TGTGCCTGGGACGTCGCCGGGAATCAGCCCCAGCATTTT. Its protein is CAWDVAGNQPQHF.

The CDR3 reads CASSIGQGYYGYTF. The CDR3 coding sequence is TGTGCCAGCAGCATCGGACAGGGCTACTATGGCTACACCTTC. The chain couples TRBV11-3 to TRBJ1-2; 8 bases line up with TRBD1. Unmatched junction bases numbered 5, after V lost 5 bases and J lost 3 bases. Germline CDR1 is SGHNT and CDR2 is YENEEA. The CDR3 runs to 14 residues. Using reference TRBV11-3 and TRBJ1-2 for the parts outside the CDR3, the full variable domain is EAGVVQSPRYKIIEKKQPVAFWCNPISGHNTLYWYLQNLGQGPELLIRYENEEAVDDSQLPKDRFSAERLKGVDSTLKIQPAELGDSAVYLCASSIGQGYYGYTFGSGTRLTVV.

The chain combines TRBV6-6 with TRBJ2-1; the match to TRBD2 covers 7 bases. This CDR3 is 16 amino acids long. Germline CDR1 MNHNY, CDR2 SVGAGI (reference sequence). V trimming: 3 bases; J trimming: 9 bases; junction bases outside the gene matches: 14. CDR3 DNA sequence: TGTGCCAGCAGTTATGGGGAGGGAATTTCGGGTAGTGAGCAGTTCTTC. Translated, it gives CASSYGEGISGSEQFF.

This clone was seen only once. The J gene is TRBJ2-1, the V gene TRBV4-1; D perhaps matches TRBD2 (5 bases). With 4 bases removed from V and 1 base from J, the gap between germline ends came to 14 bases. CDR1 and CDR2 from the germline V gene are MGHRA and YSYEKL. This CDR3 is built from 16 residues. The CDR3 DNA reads TGCGCCAGCAGCCGCAACGGGGTGGGGTCCTACAATGAGCAGTTCTTC. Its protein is CASSRNGVGSYNEQFF.

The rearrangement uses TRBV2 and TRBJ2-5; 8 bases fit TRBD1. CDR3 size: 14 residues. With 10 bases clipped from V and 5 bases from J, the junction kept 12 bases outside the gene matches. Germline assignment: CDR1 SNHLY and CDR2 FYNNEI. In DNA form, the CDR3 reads TGTGCCACCAGGCCAGGACAGGGTCCCGAGACCCAGTACTTC. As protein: CATRPGQGPETQYF.

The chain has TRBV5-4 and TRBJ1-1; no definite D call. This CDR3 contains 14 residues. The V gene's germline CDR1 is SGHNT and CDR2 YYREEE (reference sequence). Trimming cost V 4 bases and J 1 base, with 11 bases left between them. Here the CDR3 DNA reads TGTGCCAGCAGCCAACCGGTGCCGAACACTGAAGCTTTCTTT. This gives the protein CASSQPVPNTEAFF. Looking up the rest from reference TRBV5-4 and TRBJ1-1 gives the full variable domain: ETGVTQSPTHLIKTRGQQVTLRCSSQSGHNTVSWYQQALGQGPQFIFQYYREEENGRGNFPPRFSGLQFPNYSSELNVNALELDDSALYLCASSQPVPNTEAFFGQGTRLTVV.

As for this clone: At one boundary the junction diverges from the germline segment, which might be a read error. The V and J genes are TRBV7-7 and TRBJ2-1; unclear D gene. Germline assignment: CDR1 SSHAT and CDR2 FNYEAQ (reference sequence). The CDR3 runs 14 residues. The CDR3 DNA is TGTGCTAGCAGCTTAGACACCGTCTACAATGAGCAGTTCTTC. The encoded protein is CASSLDTVYNEQFF.

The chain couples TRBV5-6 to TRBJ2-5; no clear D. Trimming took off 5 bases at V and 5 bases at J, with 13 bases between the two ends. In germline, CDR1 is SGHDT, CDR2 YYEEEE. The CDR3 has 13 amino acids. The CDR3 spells CASSSDSRETQYF. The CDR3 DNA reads TGTGCCAGCAGTTCTGACTCCCGGGAGACCCAGTACTTC.

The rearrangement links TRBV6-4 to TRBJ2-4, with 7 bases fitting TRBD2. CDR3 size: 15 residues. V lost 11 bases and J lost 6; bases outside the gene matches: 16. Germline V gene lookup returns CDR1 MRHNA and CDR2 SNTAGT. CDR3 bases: TGTGCCGTCAAACGTGGGGGGGTTCCTTCAAACATTCAGTACTTC. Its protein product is CAVKRGGVPSNIQYF.

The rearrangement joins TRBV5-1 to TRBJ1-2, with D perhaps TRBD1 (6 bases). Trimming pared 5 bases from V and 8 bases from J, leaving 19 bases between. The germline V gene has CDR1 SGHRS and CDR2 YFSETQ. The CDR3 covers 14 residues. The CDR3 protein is CASRRQAINGGYTF. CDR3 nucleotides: TGCGCCAGCAGGAGACAGGCAATAAATGGCGGCTACACCTTC.

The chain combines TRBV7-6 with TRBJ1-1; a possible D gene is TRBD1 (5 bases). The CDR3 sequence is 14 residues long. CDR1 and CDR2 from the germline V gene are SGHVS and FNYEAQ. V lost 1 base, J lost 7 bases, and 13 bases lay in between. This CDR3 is CASSLGGDSLEAFF. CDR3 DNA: TGTGCCAGCAGCTTAGGGGGGGATTCCCTTGAAGCTTTCTTT.

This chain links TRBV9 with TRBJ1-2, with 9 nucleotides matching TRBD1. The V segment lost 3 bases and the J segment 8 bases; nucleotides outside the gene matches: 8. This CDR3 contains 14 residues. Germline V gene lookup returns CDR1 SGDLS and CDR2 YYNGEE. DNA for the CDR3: TGTGCCAGCAGCGAGGAGGACAGGGGAGGCGGCTACACCTTC. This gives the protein CASSEEDRGGGYTF.

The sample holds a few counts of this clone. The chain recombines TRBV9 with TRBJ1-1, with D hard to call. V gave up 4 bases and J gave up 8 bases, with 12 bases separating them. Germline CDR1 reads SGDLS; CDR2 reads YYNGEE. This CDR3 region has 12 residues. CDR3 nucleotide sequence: TGTGCCAGCAGCCCCCTAGCGGGGGAAGCTTTCTTT. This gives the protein CASSPLAGEAFF.

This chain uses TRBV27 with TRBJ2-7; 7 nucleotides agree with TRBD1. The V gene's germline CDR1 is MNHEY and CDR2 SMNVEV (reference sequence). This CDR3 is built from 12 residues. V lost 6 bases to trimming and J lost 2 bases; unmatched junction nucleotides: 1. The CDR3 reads CASRGQPYEQYF. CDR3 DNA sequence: TGTGCCAGCAGGGGACAGCCCTACGAGCAGTACTTC.

In DNA, the CDR3 is TGTGCCAGCAGTGAAGGGGGGCCGGGGACCTACGAGCAGTACTTC. As protein: CASSEGGPGTYEQYF. The V call is TRBV6-1, the J call TRBJ2-7; D is perhaps TRBD1 (6 bases). Trimming took off 1 base at V and 2 bases at J, with 12 bases between the two ends. The germline V gene encodes CDR1 MNHNS and CDR2 SASEGT. The CDR3 has 15 residues.

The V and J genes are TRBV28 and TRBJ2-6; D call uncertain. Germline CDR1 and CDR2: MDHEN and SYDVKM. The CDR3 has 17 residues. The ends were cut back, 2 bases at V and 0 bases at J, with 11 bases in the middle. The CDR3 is CASSLATDLSGANVLTF. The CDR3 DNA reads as TGTGCCAGCAGTTTAGCTACAGACCTCTCTGGGGCCAACGTCCTGACTTTC.

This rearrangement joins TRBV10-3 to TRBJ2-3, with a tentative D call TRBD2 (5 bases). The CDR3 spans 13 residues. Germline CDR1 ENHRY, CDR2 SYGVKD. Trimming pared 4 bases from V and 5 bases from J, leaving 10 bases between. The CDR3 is CAISGETGDTQYF. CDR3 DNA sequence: TGTGCCATCAGTGGGGAGACCGGAGATACGCAGTATTTT.

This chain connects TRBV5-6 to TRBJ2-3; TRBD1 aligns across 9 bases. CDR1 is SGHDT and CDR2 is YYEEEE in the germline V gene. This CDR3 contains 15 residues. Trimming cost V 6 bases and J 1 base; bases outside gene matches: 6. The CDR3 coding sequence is TGTGCCAGCACCCCCCGGACAGGGGGCACAGATACGCAGTATTTT. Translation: CASTPRTGGTDTQYF. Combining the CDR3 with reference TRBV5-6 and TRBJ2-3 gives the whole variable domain DAGVTQSPTHLIKTRGQQVTLRCSPKSGHDTVSWYQQALGQGPQFIFQYYEEEERQRGNFPDRFSGHQFPNYSSELNVNALLLGDSALYLCASTPRTGGTDTQYFGPGTRLTVL.

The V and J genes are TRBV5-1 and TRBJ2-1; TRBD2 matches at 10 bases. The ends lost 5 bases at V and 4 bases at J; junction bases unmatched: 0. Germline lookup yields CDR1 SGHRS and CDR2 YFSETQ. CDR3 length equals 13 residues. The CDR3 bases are TGCGCCAGCAGAGCGGGAGGGTACAATGAGCAGTTCTTC. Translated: CASRAGGYNEQFF.

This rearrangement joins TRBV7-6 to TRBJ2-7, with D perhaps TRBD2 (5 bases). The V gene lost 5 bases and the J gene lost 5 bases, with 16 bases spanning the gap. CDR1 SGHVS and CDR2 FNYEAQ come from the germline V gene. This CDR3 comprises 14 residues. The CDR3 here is CASSEAGVGDEQYF. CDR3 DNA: TGTGCCAGCAGCGAAGCCGGGGTCGGCGACGAGCAGTACTTC. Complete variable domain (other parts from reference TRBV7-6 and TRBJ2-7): GAGVSQSPRYKVTKRGQDVALRCDPISGHVSLYWYRQALGQGPEFLTYFNYEAQQDKSGLPNDRFSAERPEGSISTLTIQRTEQRDSAMYRCASSEAGVGDEQYFGPGTRLTVT.

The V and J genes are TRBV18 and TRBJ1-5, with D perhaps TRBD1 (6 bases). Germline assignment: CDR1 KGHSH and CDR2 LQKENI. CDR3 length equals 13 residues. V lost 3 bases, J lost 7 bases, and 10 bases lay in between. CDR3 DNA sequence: TGTGCCAGCTCACCCCACAGGGACCAGCCCCAGCATTTT. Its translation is CASSPHRDQPQHF. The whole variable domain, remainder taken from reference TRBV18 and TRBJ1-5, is NAGVMQNPRHLVRRRGQEARLRCSPMKGHSHVYWYRQLPEEGLKFMVYLQKENIIDESGMPKERFSAEFPKEGPSILRIQQVVRGDSAAYFCASSPHRDQPQHFGDGTRLSIL.

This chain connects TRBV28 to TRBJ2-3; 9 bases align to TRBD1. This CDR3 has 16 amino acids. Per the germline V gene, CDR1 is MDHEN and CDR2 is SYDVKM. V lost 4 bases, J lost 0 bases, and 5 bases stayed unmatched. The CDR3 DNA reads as TGTGCCAGCAGTTCCATGGGGACAGGGAGCACAGATACGCAGTATTTT. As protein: CASSSMGTGSTDTQYF.

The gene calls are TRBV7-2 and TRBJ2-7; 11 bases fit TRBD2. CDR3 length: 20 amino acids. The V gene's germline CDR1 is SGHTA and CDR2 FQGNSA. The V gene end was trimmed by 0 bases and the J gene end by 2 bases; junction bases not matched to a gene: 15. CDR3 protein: CASSLAPALAGVPSPYEQYF. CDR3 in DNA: TGTGCCAGCAGCTTAGCCCCTGCACTAGCGGGAGTCCCTTCTCCCTACGAGCAGTACTTC.